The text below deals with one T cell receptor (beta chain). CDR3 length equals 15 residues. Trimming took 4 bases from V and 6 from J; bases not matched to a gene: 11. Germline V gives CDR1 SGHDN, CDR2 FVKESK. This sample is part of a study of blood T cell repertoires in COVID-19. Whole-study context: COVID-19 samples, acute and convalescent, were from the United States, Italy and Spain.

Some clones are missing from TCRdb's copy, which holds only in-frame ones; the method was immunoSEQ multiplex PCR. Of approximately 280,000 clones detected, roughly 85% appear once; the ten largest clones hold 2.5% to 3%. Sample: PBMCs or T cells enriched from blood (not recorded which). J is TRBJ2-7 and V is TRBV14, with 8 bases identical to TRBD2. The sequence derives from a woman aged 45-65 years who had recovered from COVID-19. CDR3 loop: CASSRLPGGGGEQYF. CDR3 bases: TGTGCCAGCAGCCGACTCCCCGGGGGGGGCGGCGAGCAGTACTTC.